Here is one T cell receptor beta chain with its context. The antigen remains unidentified. The CDR3 contains 12 residues. V was cut by 5 bases and J by 5 bases, with 9 bases left in between. Germline values: CDR1 SGHAT, CDR2 FQNNGV. The record originates from a study of somatic mutations in cytotoxic T cells in rheumatoid arthritis. Study-wide points: For rheumatoid arthritis patients, the slight TRBV07 underrepresentation lacked multiple-comparison adjustment. Within 8 of 65 patients, the single biggest CD8+ clone made up more than 20% of CD8+ cells.

Under the authors' procedure: Published virus-specific TCRB sequences found rare matches among patient CD8+ clones larger than 1%. TCRdb's copy holds only in-frame clones and misses some; the assay was immunoSEQ multiplex PCR. That table gives V, J and clone size, and the DNA gave D and trimming. The data show thousands of clones, with 86% seen just once and 30% to 35% held by the top ten. After CD4+ and CD8+ cells were isolated by positive magnetic bead selection, their purity was checked by flow cytometry. J is TRBJ1-2 and V is TRBV11-2; possible D gene TRBD1, 6 bases. This TCR was recovered from an older woman with rheumatoid arthritis. Sequenced material: CD8+ T cells sorted from blood. The CDR3 reads CASSPTGYGYTF. The CDR3, as DNA: TGTGCCAGCAGCCCGACAGGATATGGCTACACCTTC.